The clone carrying this T cell receptor (beta chain) was found many times. What it binds is not known. TCR beta VDJ and CDR3 were profiled, and genomic DNA was the template. Via MiXCR, TCRdb re-called the reads, giving one row per CDR3 protein. Altogether some 190,000 distinct CDR3 sequences are present, just over 45% being singletons, with the ten largest covering approximately 2.9%. This record belongs to a study of CD8+CD57+ T cells in acquired aplastic anemia. Study-level information: As sequenced from healthy donors, CD4+ cells averaged about 10 million reads. Findings and limits, study-wide: Comparison of patients with controls identified 25 to 30 shared CD8+ CDR3 sequences. Controls did not differ significantly from patients in CD8+ Simpson's diversity.

The germline gives CDR1 KGHDR, CDR2 SFDVKD. Trimming pared 4 bases from V and 0 bases from J, leaving 11 bases between. This CDR3 contains 15 residues. The receptor was isolated from a human donor in good health. The sequenced sample consisted of sorted CD4+, CD8+, or CD8+CD57+ T cells (not recorded which) from PBMCs. This rearrangement joins TRBV24-1 to TRBJ1-2, with D hard to call. The CDR3 DNA reads as TGTGCCACCAGTGACAGGACGGAAACTAACTATGGCTACACCTTC. Its protein product is CATSDRTETNYGYTF.